These T cell receptor beta chains were read from a single sample in a study of cytomegalovirus exposure and HLA in healthy donors. Sequenced by immunoSEQ multiplex PCR; TCRdb stores in-frame clones only, minus some. The repertoire has about 120,000 clones, over 70% of them found once; the top ten carry 1.6%. The specimen sequenced was PBMCs. The receptors originated from a woman between 18 and 29 years old in good health and CMV-seronegative. Each CDR3 is given with its conserved first and last residue. The order of the fields is clone size, J gene, V gene, D gene, CDR3 protein, CDR3 DNA. A D gene is named only where the DNA matches it firmly. For some rows the clone size is stated as once, few or many, or as a class when expanded; others skip it.

-	TRBJ1-1	TRBV10-3	-	CAIRLSRNTEAFF	TGTGCCATAAGACTGAGTAGGAACACTGAAGCTTTCTTT
-	TRBJ1-2	TRBV7-6	TRBD1	CASSSNTQGAYGYTF	TGTGCCAGCAGCTCCAACACTCAGGGGGCCTATGGCTACACCTTC
-	TRBJ2-7	TRBV5-1	-	CASSPAGQGGHEQYF	TGCGCCAGCAGCCCAGCGGGCCAGGGAGGCCACGAGCAGTACTTC
-	TRBJ2-5	TRBV7-9	TRBD1	CASSPTGARETQYF	TGTGCCAGCAGCCCCACAGGGGCGCGGGAGACCCAGTACTTC
-	TRBJ1-6	TRBV4-1	TRBD1	CASSLTPTGGWGSPLHF	TGCGCCAGCAGCCTTACACCCACAGGGGGCTGGGGTTCACCCCTCCACTTT
once	TRBJ1-3	TRBV2	-	CASTLLGGPGNTIYF	TGTGCCAGCACCTTGCTTGGGGGCCCTGGAAACACCATATATTTT
few	TRBJ2-1	TRBV15	TRBD2	CATNGGEYNEQFF	TGTGCCACCAACGGGGGGGAATACAATGAGCAGTTCTTC
-	TRBJ2-2	TRBV2	-	CASSVNGGVAGELFF	TGTGCCAGCAGTGTAAACGGAGGGGTCGCCGGGGAGCTGTTTTTT
-	TRBJ1-2	TRBV4-1	TRBD1	CASSHGTGVPNYGYTF	TGCGCCAGCAGCCACGGGACAGGCGTGCCTAACTATGGCTACACCTTC
-	TRBJ2-3	TRBV2	-	CASSERGGPRTDTQYF	TGTGCCAGCAGTGAACGAGGGGGTCCGCGCACAGATACGCAGTATTTT
-	TRBJ2-7	TRBV5-4	-	CASSPGNYEQYF	TGTGCCAGCAGCCCGGGAAACTACGAGCAGTACTTC
-	TRBJ1-1	TRBV27	-	CASRGGGSTEAFF	TGTGCCAGCAGGGGCGGGGGGTCCACTGAAGCTTTCTTT
-	TRBJ1-5	TRBV28	TRBD1	CASSLSSGGSQPQHF	TGTGCCAGCAGTTTAAGTTCAGGGGGCTCTCAGCCCCAGCATTTT
-	TRBJ2-1	TRBV29-1	-	CSGERYNEQFF	TGCAGCGGGGAGAGATACAATGAGCAGTTCTTC
-	TRBJ2-3	TRBV5-5	-	CASSLTGGGIGSPDTQYF	TGTGCCAGCAGCTTGACGGGCGGAGGAATCGGATCACCAGATACGCAGTATTTT
-	TRBJ1-1	TRBV2	TRBD1	CASRAVDRGGAEAFF	TGTGCCAGCAGAGCCGTGGACAGGGGAGGGGCTGAAGCTTTCTTT
-	TRBJ2-2	TRBV6-1	-	CASSADTGELFF	TGTGCCAGCAGTGCTGACACCGGGGAGCTGTTTTTT
-	TRBJ2-7	TRBV7-9	-	CASSFVLNYEQYF	TGTGCCAGCAGCTTTGTGTTAAACTACGAGCAGTACTTC
-	TRBJ1-5	TRBV19	-	CASSIGTGQQPQHF	TGTGCCAGTAGTATAGGCACAGGGCAACAGCCCCAGCATTTT
-	TRBJ1-2	TRBV10-3	-	CAISEVQAHYGYTF	TGTGCCATCAGTGAGGTCCAGGCCCACTATGGCTACACCTTC
-	TRBJ1-1	TRBV5-5	-	CASSLPEAGSREAFF	TGTGCCAGCAGCTTGCCGGAGGCGGGTTCGAGGGAAGCTTTCTTT
-	TRBJ2-2	TRBV19	-	CASSIPLSRGWPQELFF	TGTGCCAGTAGTATCCCCCTTTCCCGGGGTTGGCCTCAGGAGCTGTTTTTT
-	TRBJ2-3	TRBV9	-	CASSVLDSQSTDTQYF	TGTGCCAGCAGCGTACTTGACAGCCAGAGCACAGATACGCAGTATTTT
-	TRBJ1-5	TRBV25-1	-	CASSESRTDSNQPQHF	TGTGCCAGCAGTGAATCCCGGACAGATAGCAATCAGCCCCAGCATTTT
few	TRBJ1-1	TRBV28	TRBD1	CASSLLPGQGPNTEAFF	TGTGCCAGCAGCTTACTACCCGGACAGGGACCAAACACTGAAGCTTTCTTT
-	TRBJ1-5	TRBV10-3	-	CAISESGQGNQPQHF	TGTGCCATCAGTGAGTCGGGGCAGGGAAATCAGCCCCAGCATTTT
-	TRBJ2-3	TRBV5-1	-	CASRQGLDTDTQYF	TGCGCCAGCAGGCAGGGATTGGACACAGATACGCAGTATTTT
few	TRBJ1-2	TRBV28	-	CASSPAVNYGYTF	TGTGCCAGCAGCCCCGCGGTCAACTATGGCTACACCTTC
once	TRBJ2-3	TRBV19	-	CAAGYTDTQYF	TGTGCGGCGGGGTACACAGATACGCAGTATTTT
-	TRBJ2-7	TRBV4-1	-	CASNQGGNEQYF	TGCGCCAGCAACCAGGGGGGTAACGAGCAGTACTTC
-	TRBJ1-1	TRBV9	-	CASGTGGAFTEAFF	TGTGCCAGCGGGACGGGGGGCGCCTTCACTGAAGCTTTCTTT
-	TRBJ1-2	TRBV18	-	CASSPGVNYGYTF	TGTGCCAGCTCACCTGGAGTCAACTATGGCTACACCTTC
-	TRBJ2-5	TRBV5-1	-	CASSVSGSGRGETQYF	TGCGCCAGCAGCGTCTCGGGGAGCGGTCGGGGAGAGACCCAGTACTTC
-	TRBJ2-5	TRBV4-1	TRBD2	CASSQDRLAGGETQYF	TGCGCCAGCAGCCAAGATCGACTAGCGGGGGGGGAGACCCAGTACTTC
once	TRBJ1-1	TRBV4-1	-	CASSLHPGVNTEAFF	TGCGCCAGCAGCCTCCACCCGGGTGTGAACACTGAAGCTTTCTTT
-	TRBJ2-7	TRBV14	-	CASSQVRGPRQYF	TGTGCCAGCAGCCAAGTGCGGGGGCCGCGGCAGTACTTC
-	TRBJ2-1	TRBV4-1	TRBD2	CASSPISRLAGGYNEQFF	TGCGCCAGCAGCCCCATCAGTCGACTAGCGGGGGGGTACAATGAGCAGTTCTTC
-	TRBJ1-2	TRBV5-5	-	CASSLGTGANYGYTF	TGTGCCAGCAGCTTGGGTACGGGGGCTAACTATGGCTACACCTTC
-	TRBJ2-1	TRBV5-1	-	CASSLAYGLHNNEQFF	TGCGCCAGCAGCTTGGCCTACGGACTCCATAACAATGAGCAGTTCTTC
-	TRBJ1-1	TRBV7-8	TRBD1	CASSGQGIEAFF	TGTGCCAGCAGCGGACAGGGGATTGAAGCTTTCTTT
once	TRBJ2-7	TRBV10-3	-	CAISDPNRVVYEQYF	TGTGCCATCAGTGACCCTAACAGGGTGGTCTACGAGCAGTACTTC
-	TRBJ1-1	TRBV29-1	-	CSVKSGGNTEAFF	TGCAGCGTAAAAAGCGGGGGAAACACTGAAGCTTTCTTT